In its sample, the clone carrying this T cell receptor beta chain was seen many times. What it binds is unknown. For bulk TCR libraries, previously described methods and listed TCR primers were used. Each CDR3 protein gets one entry after TCRdb re-called the PCR reads with MiXCR. The repertoire holds 85,000 to 100,000 distinct CDR3 sequences, with about 24% as singletons. Germline V CDR1 and CDR2: SGHAT, FQNNGV. This CDR3 region has 13 residues. Between the trimmed V and J ends, which lost 2 bases and 4 bases, there was a span of 9 bases. This sample was taken from a study of molecular identifiers for immune sequencing clone quantification. Study-level results: Clones above 20 RNA copies held over 98% of effector molecules, under 1% in naive cells. Underestimation of highly expanded clone sizes could arise where identical TCR molecules share a barcode.

This chain connects TRBV11-2 to TRBJ2-7; D unclear. The specimen was naive CD8+ T cells from blood, with Jurkat cell RNA spiked in. Subset meaning: FACS-sorted CD8+CD4-CCR7+CD45RA+ naive T cells. This receptor was taken from a human donor in good health. Some libraries in this study had Jurkat cell RNA spiked in. As DNA, the CDR3 is TGTGCCAGCAGCTTACGAGGACCTTACGAGCAGTACTTC. Translated, it gives CASSLRGPYEQYF.